The sequence of this TCR beta chain was determined in a study of T cell changes during pregnancy in multiple sclerosis. Here immunoSEQ multiplex PCR was the method, and the copy in TCRdb shows in-frame clones only, minus some. The data show tens of thousands of clones, with about 93% seen just once and around 0.41% held by the top ten. There are 14 residues in the CDR3. V lost 6 bases to trimming and J lost 0 bases, with 11 bases between them. CDR1 is SNHLY and CDR2 is FYNNEI in the germline V gene. This chain links TRBV2 with TRBJ1-1; D is undetermined. The source was CD4+ T cells from peripheral blood mononuclear cells, collected in the second trimester of pregnancy. The sequence was obtained from a female donor with multiple sclerosis, enrolled in a pregnancy study. The CDR3: CASSVEGMNTEAFF. The CDR3 coding sequence is TGTGCCAGCAGCGTCGAGGGTATGAACACTGAAGCTTTCTTT. Together with reference TRBV2 and TRBJ1-1, the CDR3 gives the full variable domain: EPEVTQTPSHQVTQMGQEVILRCVPISNHLYFYWYRQILGQKVEFLVSFYNNEISEKSEIFDDQFSVERPDGSNFTLKIRSTKLEDSAMYFCASSVEGMNTEAFFGQGTRLTVV.